The clone carrying this TCR beta chain was seen repeatedly, ten times or more. The antigen is undetermined. CDR1 and CDR2 from the germline V gene are GTSNPN and SVGIG (reference sequence). CDR3 size: 13 residues. Between the trimmed V and J ends, which lost 3 bases and 4 bases, there was a span of 12 bases. This record belongs to a study of regulatory T cells in long-lasting Graves disease. Time point noted: newly diagnosed GD, antithyroid drugs for less than 3 months. PBMC-derived RNA was used for the TCR library. The TCR beta library used iRepertoire HTBI primers with Arm-PCR amplification of CDR3. One entry per CDR3 protein results from TCRdb running MiXCR on the multiplex PCR reads. The sample records 400,000 to 500,000 distinct CDR3 sequences, about 15% being singletons. Study-wide findings and caveats: Under persistent disease, TRBV28, TRBJ1-2 and TRBJ2-5 were used preferentially. Sharing of public clonotypes was greater in persistent patients (about 3,000) than in new patients (roughly 880).

The same specimen was also included in a second study, on T cells in Graves' hyperthyroidism and ophthalmopathy. That source notes: Ophthalmopathy and stable hyperthyroidism were separated by a 13 V-J model.

The sample here was peripheral blood mononuclear cells (PBMCs), taken at new diagnosis, from a patient treated with antithyroid drugs. The rearrangement links TRBV30 to TRBJ1-1; possible D gene TRBD1, 5 bases. This TCR came from a woman younger than 30 with Graves disease. For the CDR3, the DNA is TGTGCCTGGAGAGGGGCGCGGTCCACTGAAGCTTTCTTT. Translation: CAWRGARSTEAFF. The full variable domain, its missing parts supplied by reference TRBV30 and TRBJ1-1, is SQTIHQWPATLVQPVGSPLSLECTVEGTSNPNLYWYRQAAGRGLQLLFYSVGIGQISSEVPQNLSASRPQDRQFILSSKKLLLSDSGFYLCAWRGARSTEAFFGQGTRLTVV.